The 29 T cell receptor beta chains listed next were all sequenced from one sample in a study of blood T cell repertoires in COVID-19. Generated by immunoSEQ multiplex PCR, the TCRdb table keeps only in-frame clones and is missing some. Here the sample spans nearly 60,000 clones, 90% being singletons. The sequenced material came from peripheral blood. The receptors were sampled from a man aged 60-69 years with active COVID-19.

This chain joins TRBV6-5 and TRBJ2-5; 8 bases agree with TRBD1. This CDR3 has 14 residues. Germline values: CDR1 MNHEY, CDR2 SVGAGI. V shed 5 bases and J 4 bases; nucleotides not matched to a gene: 6. CDR3 residues: CASSTGQGAETQYF. CDR3 bases: TGTGCCAGCAGTACCGGGCAGGGGGCAGAGACCCAGTACTTC.

The rearrangement joins TRBV27 to TRBJ2-5, with 9 bases aligning to TRBD2. V lost 6 bases to trimming and J lost 4 bases; unmatched junction nucleotides: 6. CDR3 length equals 14 residues. Germline V gives CDR1 MNHEY, CDR2 SMNVEV (reference sequence). This CDR3 is CASRLAGVIETQYF. CDR3 nucleotide sequence: TGTGCCAGCAGATTAGCGGGGGTTATAGAGACCCAGTACTTC.

The chain couples TRBV24-1 to TRBJ2-2; D is perhaps TRBD1 (5 bases). The CDR3 has 14 amino acids. CDR1 and CDR2 (germline): KGHDR, SFDVKD. Trimming took 5 bases from V and 2 from J, leaving 8 bases between them. The chain's CDR3 is CATSVQGNTGELFF. The CDR3 coding sequence is TGTGCCACCAGTGTGCAGGGCAACACCGGGGAGCTGTTTTTT.

This chain uses TRBV11-2 with TRBJ1-6; possibly TRBD1 for D (5 bases). This CDR3 has 13 residues. V dropped 5 bases and J dropped 7 bases, with 9 bases sitting between them. Germline V gives CDR1 SGHAT, CDR2 FQNNGV. The CDR3 loop is CASSLDSNSPLHF. For the CDR3, the DNA is TGTGCCAGCAGCCTTGACAGCAATTCACCCCTCCACTTT.

The chain employs TRBV27 and TRBJ2-2; D gene ambiguous. V was pared by 3 bases and J by 4 bases, with 15 bases between. This CDR3 has 16 residues. Germline CDR1 reads MNHEY; CDR2 reads SMNVEV (reference sequence). The CDR3 DNA is TGTGCCAGCAGTTTTTTAGGCGGAGTAGGCACCGGGGAGCTGTTTTTT. This codes for CASSFLGGVGTGELFF.

This sequence joins TRBV3-1 (or the pseudogene TRBV3-2) and TRBJ2-7, with a possible D match to TRBD2 (6 bases). The CDR3 is made up of 12 amino acids. The V end was cut by 2 bases, the J end by 7 bases, with 9 bases between. Germline CDR1 is LGHDT and CDR2 is YNNKEL (reference sequence). Here the CDR3 reads CASSQWGREQYF. The DNA of the CDR3 is TGTGCCAGCAGCCAATGGGGGAGGGAGCAGTACTTC.

The table lists this clone with a count of one. One end of the junction is discordant with germline, which a read error may explain. Here the CDR3 reads CASSDSTYEQYF. CDR3 sequence (DNA): TGTGCCAGCAGTGACTCAACTTACGAGCAGTACTTC. This chain uses TRBV6-2 or TRBV6-3 with TRBJ2-7; D not certain. Germline assignment: CDR1 MNHEY and CDR2 SVGEGT. This CDR3 comprises 12 residues.

In its sample, this clone was seen once. This chain uses TRBV6-5 with TRBJ1-1; D perhaps matches TRBD1 (5 bases). This CDR3 is built from 15 residues. CDR1 is MNHEY and CDR2 is SVGAGI in the germline V gene. Trimming took 2 bases from V and 2 from J, leaving 12 bases between them. DNA for the CDR3: TGTGCCAGCAGTTACGGGGCGGGGGTAAACACTGAAGCTTTCTTT. Its protein is CASSYGAGVNTEAFF.

The chain combines TRBV24-1 with TRBJ2-1, with D possibly matching TRBD2 (7 bases). V dropped 3 bases and J dropped 6 bases, with 14 bases sitting between them. The CDR3 consists of 15 residues. CDR1 is KGHDR and CDR2 is SFDVKD in the germline V gene. DNA of the CDR3: TGTGCCACCAGTGATAGGGGGGGCCCGGGCAATGAGCAGTTCTTC. Translated, it gives CATSDRGGPGNEQFF.

The gene calls are TRBV6-5 and TRBJ1-6, with TRBD1 identical over 8 bases. The junction had 5 bases not matched to a gene; V was cut back by 6 bases and J by 7 bases. The CDR3 spans 14 residues. Looked up from germline, CDR1 is MNHEY and CDR2 is SVGAGI. This CDR3 is CASRRDRGNSPLHF. Here the CDR3 DNA reads TGTGCCAGCAGACGTGACAGGGGAAATTCACCCCTCCACTTT.

This clone has just one count. The chain has TRBV6-4 and TRBJ2-7; TRBD2 matches at 12 bases. Germline lookup yields CDR1 MRHNA and CDR2 SNTAGT. This CDR3 contains 16 residues. The junction had 10 bases not matched to a gene; V was cut back by 5 bases and J by 5 bases. CDR3 sequence reads: CASSPLAGGGFDEQYF. DNA of the CDR3: TGTGCCAGCAGTCCTCTAGCGGGAGGGGGCTTCGACGAGCAGTACTTC.

The chain couples TRBV2 to TRBJ2-4; unclear D gene. The germline CDR1 and CDR2 sequences are SNHLY and FYNNEI. V dropped 0 bases and J dropped 0 bases, with 9 bases sitting between them. This CDR3 spans 16 amino acids. The CDR3 DNA follows: TGTGCCAGCAGTGAAGCGCTTCGCAGAGCCAAAAACATTCAGTACTTC. It specifies CASSEALRRAKNIQYF.

V usage is TRBV6-5 and J usage is TRBJ2-1; TRBD2 might be the D (6 bases). V was shortened by 6 bases and J by 12 bases, with 24 bases between the two germline ends. Per the germline V gene, CDR1 is MNHEY and CDR2 is SVGAGI. The length of the CDR3 is 15 residues. The CDR3 DNA follows: TGTGCCAGCAGGGGACCGGGGGTGGTGATGAAGCGGCAGTTCTTC. Encoded protein: CASRGPGVVMKRQFF.

The gene calls are TRBV5-1 and TRBJ2-2; D not certain. This CDR3 is built from 13 residues. V gave up 1 base and J gave up 6 bases, with 7 bases separating them. Germline CDR1 reads SGHRS; CDR2 reads YFSETQ. The CDR3 spells CASSLFVSGELFF. CDR3 sequence (DNA): TGCGCCAGCAGCTTGTTCGTATCCGGGGAGCTGTTTTTT.

This chain links TRBV20-1 with TRBJ1-2; D is ambiguous. The CDR3 has 11 amino acids. V gave up 6 bases and J gave up 4 bases, with 9 bases separating them. Germline CDR1 is DFQATT and CDR2 is SNEGSKA (reference sequence). CDR3: CSASGVYGYTF. The CDR3 nucleotides are TGCAGTGCCAGCGGAGTCTATGGCTACACCTTC.

This sequence joins TRBV7-8 and TRBJ2-7, with D perhaps matching TRBD2 (5 bases). Germline CDR1 is SGHVS and CDR2 is FQNEAQ. V was clipped by 2 bases and J by 5 bases, with 28 bases between them. CDR3 size: 19 residues. The CDR3 loop reads CASSLPGAGADYQPDEQYF. DNA of the CDR3: TGTGCCAGCAGCTTACCCGGAGCTGGAGCAGACTACCAGCCGGACGAGCAGTACTTC.

This clone was recorded once. The rearrangement uses TRBV28 and TRBJ1-5; D remains unclear. The V and J ends lost 3 bases and 5 bases respectively, with 11 bases between them. Germline V lookup: CDR1 MDHEN, CDR2 SYDVKM. This CDR3 region has 14 residues. CDR3 region: CASSFGGVDQPQHF. CDR3 bases: TGTGCCAGCAGTTTTGGAGGCGTAGATCAGCCCCAGCATTTT.

The chain carries TRBV9 and TRBJ2-3; D not resolved. Trimming pared 3 bases from V and 0 bases from J, leaving 8 bases between. CDR1 is SGDLS, CDR2 YYNGEE, per germline. CDR3 size: 14 residues. CDR3 in DNA: TGTGCCAGCAGCGGTCCCTCGAGCACAGATACGCAGTATTTT. Translating it yields CASSGPSSTDTQYF.

This chain uses TRBV7-8 with TRBJ2-2; no reliable D call. This CDR3 contains 15 residues. V was clipped by 5 bases and J by 0 bases, with 10 bases between them. Germline V gene data show CDR1 as SGHVS and CDR2 as FQNEAQ. The CDR3 sequence: CASSPVLANTGELFF. CDR3 nucleotides: TGTGCCAGCAGCCCGGTCCTGGCGAACACCGGGGAGCTGTTTTTT.

The chain couples TRBV7-2 to TRBJ2-3; 10 nucleotides agree with TRBD2. Germline CDR1 is SGHTA and CDR2 is FQGNSA. Unmatched junction bases numbered 6, after V lost 5 bases and J lost 4 bases. This CDR3 is 15 amino acids long. The CDR3 region is CASSPASGGADTQYF. The CDR3 DNA sequence: TGTGCCAGCAGCCCCGCCAGCGGGGGGGCAGATACGCAGTATTTT.

CDR3 loop: CASSYFPGDNNEQFF. In nucleotides, the CDR3 is TGTGCCAGCAGTTACTTCCCTGGGGACAACAATGAGCAGTTCTTC. The J gene is TRBJ2-1, the V gene TRBV6-2 or TRBV6-3; D may be TRBD1 (6 bases). There are 15 residues in the CDR3. Per the germline V gene, CDR1 is MNHEY and CDR2 is SVGEGT. The V end was cut by 1 base, the J end by 5 bases, with 12 bases between.

The rearrangement uses TRBV5-1 and TRBJ1-4; TRBD1 matches at 8 bases. J gave up 1 base and V 2 bases, and 7 bases lay outside the gene matches. Germline V gene data show CDR1 as SGHRS and CDR2 as YFSETQ. The CDR3 loop spans 17 amino acids. The CDR3 is CASSFTGGVRTNEKLFF. As DNA, the CDR3 is TGCGCCAGCAGCTTCACAGGGGGAGTTCGAACTAATGAAAAACTGTTTTTT.

The chain is built from TRBV5-1 and TRBJ1-4, with TRBD1 matching over 9 bases. The CDR3 sequence is 15 residues long. Per germline, CDR1 SGHRS and CDR2 YFSETQ. Losses at the gene ends were 4 bases for V and 8 bases for J; bases not matched to a gene: 9. DNA for the CDR3: TGCGCCAGCAGCAGGGGGACAGGGCAGGGCGAAAAACTGTTTTTT. Protein sequence: CASSRGTGQGEKLFF.

CDR3 loop: CASSDEGQGPGSYNSPLHF. Written as DNA, the CDR3 is TGCGCCAGCAGTGATGAGGGACAGGGCCCTGGGTCCTATAATTCACCCCTCCACTTT. The gene calls are TRBV10-1 and TRBJ1-6, with TRBD1 identical over 9 bases. Germline lookup yields CDR1 WNHNN and CDR2 SYGVQD (reference sequence). The CDR3 is 19 residues long. With 3 bases clipped from V and 1 base from J, the junction kept 10 bases outside the gene matches.

This chain connects TRBV12-3 or TRBV12-4 to TRBJ1-1; TRBD1 aligns across 7 bases. Trimming cost V 5 bases and J 7 bases; bases outside gene matches: 4. This CDR3 comprises 12 residues. The CDR3 DNA reads as TGTGCCAGCAGTCGAGGGGGCTTTGAAGCTTTCTTT. Amino acid sequence: CASSRGGFEAFF.

The V and J genes are TRBV5-5 and TRBJ1-1, with 7 bases that match TRBD1. V was pared by 2 bases and J by 2 bases, with 6 bases of the junction left unmatched. The CDR3 has 15 amino acids. Germline values: CDR1 SGHKS, CDR2 YYEKEE (reference sequence). The CDR3 protein is CASSLLQGTNTEAFF. The DNA for the CDR3 is TGTGCCAGCAGCTTATTACAGGGGACTAACACTGAAGCTTTCTTT.

V is TRBV19 and J is TRBJ2-3, with 14 positions matching TRBD2. The germline V gene encodes CDR1 LNHDA and CDR2 SQIVND (reference sequence). CDR3 size: 16 residues. The junction had 8 bases not matched to a gene; V was cut back by 10 bases and J by 2 bases. The CDR3 DNA follows: TGTGCCACACACGGGACTAGCGGGGGATCCACAGATACGCAGTATTTT. Amino acid sequence: CATHGTSGGSTDTQYF.

The J gene is TRBJ2-3, the V gene TRBV5-5, with 13 bases lining up with TRBD2. Germline values: CDR1 SGHKS, CDR2 YYEKEE (reference sequence). This CDR3 is built from 15 residues. The ends lost 2 bases at V and 8 bases at J; junction bases unmatched: 5. CDR3 loop: CASSFGLAGDSTQYF. The CDR3 DNA follows: TGTGCCAGCAGCTTTGGACTAGCGGGAGACTCTACGCAGTATTTT.

V usage is TRBV6-5 and J usage is TRBJ1-1; weak D call: TRBD1 (6 bases). V was cut by 7 bases and J by 4 bases, with 13 bases left in between. Germline CDR1 is MNHEY and CDR2 is SVGAGI. The CDR3 extends over 13 amino acids. CDR3 protein: CASTLQGPTEAFF. The CDR3 nucleotides read TGTGCCAGCACCTTACAGGGTCCCACTGAAGCTTTCTTT.